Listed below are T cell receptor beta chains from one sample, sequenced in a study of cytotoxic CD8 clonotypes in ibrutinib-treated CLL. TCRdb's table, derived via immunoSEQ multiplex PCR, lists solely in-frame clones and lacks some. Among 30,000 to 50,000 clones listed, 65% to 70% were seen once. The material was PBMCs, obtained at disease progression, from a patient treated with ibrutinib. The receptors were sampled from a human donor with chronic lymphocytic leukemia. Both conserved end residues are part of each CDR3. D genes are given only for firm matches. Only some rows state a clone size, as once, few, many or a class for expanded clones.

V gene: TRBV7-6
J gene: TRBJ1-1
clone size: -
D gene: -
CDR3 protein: CASSLEVNTEAFF
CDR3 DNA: TGTGCCAGCAGCTTGGAAGTAAACACTGAAGCTTTCTTT

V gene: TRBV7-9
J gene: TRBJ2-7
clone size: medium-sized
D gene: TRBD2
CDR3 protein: CASSTTSGGILYEQYF
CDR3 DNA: TGTGCCAGCAGCACTACTAGCGGGGGCATTCTCTACGAGCAGTACTTC

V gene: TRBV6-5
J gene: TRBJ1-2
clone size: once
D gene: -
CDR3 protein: CASSYSAGVYGYTF
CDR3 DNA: TGTGCCAGCAGTTACTCGGCAGGGGTATATGGCTACACCTTC

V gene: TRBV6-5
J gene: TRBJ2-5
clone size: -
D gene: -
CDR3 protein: CASGTVKETQYF
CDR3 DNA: TGTGCCAGCGGGACGGTGAAAGAGACCCAGTACTTC

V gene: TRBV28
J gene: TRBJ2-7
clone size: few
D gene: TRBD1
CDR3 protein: CASRTGGTGGGYEQYF
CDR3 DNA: TGTGCCAGCAGGACCGGGGGTACAGGGGGAGGTTACGAGCAGTACTTC

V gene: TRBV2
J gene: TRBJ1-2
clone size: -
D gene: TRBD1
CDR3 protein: CASSEGTGLYGYTF
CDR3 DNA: TGTGCCAGCAGTGAAGGGACAGGTCTTTATGGCTACACCTTC

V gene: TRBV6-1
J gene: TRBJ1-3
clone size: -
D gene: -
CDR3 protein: CASSEAGFPGNTIYF
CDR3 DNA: TGTGCCAGCAGTGAAGCCGGCTTTCCTGGAAACACCATATATTTT

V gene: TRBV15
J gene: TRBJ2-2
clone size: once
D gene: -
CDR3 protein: CATERTNTGELFF
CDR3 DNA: TGTGCCACCGAACGTACGAACACCGGGGAGCTGTTTTTT

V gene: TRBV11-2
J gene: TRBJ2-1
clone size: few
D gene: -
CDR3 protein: CASSLDRGRDEQFF
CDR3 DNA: TGTGCCAGCAGCTTAGATCGGGGGCGGGATGAGCAGTTCTTC

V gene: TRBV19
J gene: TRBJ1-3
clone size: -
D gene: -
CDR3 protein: CASSTTAYSGNTIYF
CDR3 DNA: TGTGCCAGTAGTACGACGGCCTACTCTGGAAACACCATATATTTT

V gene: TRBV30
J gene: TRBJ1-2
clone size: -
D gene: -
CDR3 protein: CAWKGRPTRGYTF
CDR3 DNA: TGTGCCTGGAAAGGACGCCCGACGCGGGGCTACACCTTC

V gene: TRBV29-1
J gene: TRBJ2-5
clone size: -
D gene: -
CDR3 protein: CSVKGGETQYF
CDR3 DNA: TGCAGCGTTAAGGGAGGCGAGACCCAGTACTTC

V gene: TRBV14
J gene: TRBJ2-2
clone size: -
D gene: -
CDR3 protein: CASSPRAGGNTGELFF
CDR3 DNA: TGTGCCAGCAGCCCTAGGGCAGGAGGGAACACCGGGGAGCTGTTTTTT

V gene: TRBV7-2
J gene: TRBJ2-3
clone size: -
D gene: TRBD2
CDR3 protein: CASTSQAGRTDTQYF
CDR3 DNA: TGTGCCAGCACCTCACAAGCGGGACGCACAGATACGCAGTATTTT

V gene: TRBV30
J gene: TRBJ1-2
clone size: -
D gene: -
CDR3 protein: CAWSVSVNYGYTF
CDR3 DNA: TGTGCCTGGAGTGTATCGGTTAACTATGGCTACACCTTC

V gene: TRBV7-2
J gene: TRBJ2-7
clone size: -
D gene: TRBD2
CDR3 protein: CASSLLSSGAYEQYF
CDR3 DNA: TGTGCCAGCAGCTTATTATCTAGCGGGGCCTACGAGCAGTACTTC

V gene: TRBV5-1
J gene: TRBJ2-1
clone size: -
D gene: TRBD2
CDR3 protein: CASSLAAVAGGLGNEQFF
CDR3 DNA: TGCGCCAGCAGCTTGGCCGCGGTAGCGGGAGGGTTAGGCAATGAGCAGTTCTTC

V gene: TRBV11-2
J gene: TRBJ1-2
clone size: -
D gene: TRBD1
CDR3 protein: CASSTGGEGYGYTF
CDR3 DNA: TGTGCCAGCAGCACAGGGGGCGAGGGCTATGGCTACACCTTC

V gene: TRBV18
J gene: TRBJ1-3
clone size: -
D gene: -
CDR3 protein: CASSPPGRQRAGNTIYF
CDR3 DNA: TGTGCCAGCTCACCACCGGGCAGGCAAAGGGCTGGAAACACCATATATTTT

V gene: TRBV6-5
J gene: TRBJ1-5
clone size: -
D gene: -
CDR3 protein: CASSYRGGQPQHF
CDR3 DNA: TGTGCCAGCAGTTACAGGGGGGGTCAGCCCCAGCATTTT

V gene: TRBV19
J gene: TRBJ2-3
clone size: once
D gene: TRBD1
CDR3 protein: CASSIGQGDRDTQYF
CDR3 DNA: TGTGCCAGTAGTATCGGGCAGGGGGATCGAGATACGCAGTATTTT

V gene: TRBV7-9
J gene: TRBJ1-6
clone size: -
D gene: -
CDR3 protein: CASSLAGAGNSPLHF
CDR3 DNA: TGTGCCAGCAGCTTAGCGGGGGCGGGGAATTCACCCCTCCACTTT

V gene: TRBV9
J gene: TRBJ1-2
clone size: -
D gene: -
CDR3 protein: CASSPGILSVYGYTF
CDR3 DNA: TGTGCCAGCAGCCCCGGGATTCTAAGTGTCTATGGCTACACCTTC

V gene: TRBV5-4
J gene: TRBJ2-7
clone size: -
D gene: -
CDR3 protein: CASKDGDSYEQYF
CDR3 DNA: TGTGCCAGTAAGGACGGGGACTCCTACGAGCAGTACTTC

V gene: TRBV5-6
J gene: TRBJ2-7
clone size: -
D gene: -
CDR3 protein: CASSETGGSFSYEQYF
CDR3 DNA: TGTGCCAGCAGCGAAACAGGTGGCTCGTTCTCCTACGAGCAGTACTTC

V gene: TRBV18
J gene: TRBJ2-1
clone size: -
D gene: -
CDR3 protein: CASSLAPPRSYNEQFF
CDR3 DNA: TGTGCCAGCTCACTGGCGCCCCCCCGCTCCTACAATGAGCAGTTCTTC

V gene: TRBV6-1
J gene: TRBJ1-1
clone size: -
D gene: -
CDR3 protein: CASSLQGAMNTEAFF
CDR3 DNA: TGTGCCAGCAGTCTACAGGGCGCAATGAACACTGAAGCTTTCTTT

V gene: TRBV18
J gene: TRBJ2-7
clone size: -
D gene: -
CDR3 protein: CASSPPNGRGRNEQYF
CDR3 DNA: TGTGCCAGCTCACCCCCGAATGGGAGAGGTCGTAACGAGCAGTACTTC

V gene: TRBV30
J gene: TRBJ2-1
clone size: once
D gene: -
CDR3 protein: CAWSVWSGYYNEQFF
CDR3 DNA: TGTGCCTGGAGTGTCTGGAGCGGGTATTACAATGAGCAGTTCTTC